The clone carrying this T cell receptor beta chain was counted at least ten times. Exclusion criteria comprised uncontrolled infection, other autoimmune disease, pregnancy or lactation. Used for diagnoses were clinical symptoms, serum thyroxine and TRAb, thyroid ultrasound and orbital computed tomography. TCR beta CDR3 region amplification was performed from RNA transcripts. TCR CDR3 regions were first amplified by RT-PCR with HTBI primers. Each CDR3 protein gets one entry after TCRdb re-called the multiplex PCR reads with MiXCR. This sample has around 350,000 distinct CDR3 sequences, with about a fifth found just once. This entry comes from a study of T cells in Graves' hyperthyroidism and ophthalmopathy. Sequenced: blood. The source of this sequence is a young woman with Graves' hyperthyroidism.

This CDR3 reads CASSGVLNTEAFF. CDR3 bases: TGTGCCAGCAGCGGGGTCCTGAACACTGAAGCTTTCTTT. The chain employs TRBV7-9 and TRBJ1-1; D call uncertain. Per germline, CDR1 SEHNR and CDR2 FQNEAQ (reference sequence). CDR3 length: 13 amino acids. Trimming took off 5 bases at V and 0 bases at J, with 7 bases between the two ends.